This T cell receptor beta chain emerged from a study of blood T cell repertoires in COVID-19. In the original analysis: Amplified reference gene primers provided the basis for estimating nucleated cell counts. Data came from immunoSEQ multiplex PCR; TCRdb stores just in-frame clones and leaves some out. V and J calls and clone size are given by that table; D and trimming were obtained from the DNA. The table lists about 62,000 clones, roughly 90% of them singletons. CDR3 length equals 16 residues. The J segment lost 0 bases and the V segment lost 0 bases, leaving 1 base of the junction unmatched. In germline, CDR1 is LGHDT, CDR2 YNNKEL (reference sequence).

Material: peripheral blood. The chain employs TRBV3-1 (or the pseudogene TRBV3-2) and TRBJ2-1; 8 nucleotides agree with TRBD2. This receptor was identified in a human donor in a cohort sampled during active COVID-19. The chain's CDR3 is CASSQELADSYNEQFF. Written as DNA, the CDR3 is TGTGCCAGCAGCCAAGAACTAGCGGACTCCTACAATGAGCAGTTCTTC.